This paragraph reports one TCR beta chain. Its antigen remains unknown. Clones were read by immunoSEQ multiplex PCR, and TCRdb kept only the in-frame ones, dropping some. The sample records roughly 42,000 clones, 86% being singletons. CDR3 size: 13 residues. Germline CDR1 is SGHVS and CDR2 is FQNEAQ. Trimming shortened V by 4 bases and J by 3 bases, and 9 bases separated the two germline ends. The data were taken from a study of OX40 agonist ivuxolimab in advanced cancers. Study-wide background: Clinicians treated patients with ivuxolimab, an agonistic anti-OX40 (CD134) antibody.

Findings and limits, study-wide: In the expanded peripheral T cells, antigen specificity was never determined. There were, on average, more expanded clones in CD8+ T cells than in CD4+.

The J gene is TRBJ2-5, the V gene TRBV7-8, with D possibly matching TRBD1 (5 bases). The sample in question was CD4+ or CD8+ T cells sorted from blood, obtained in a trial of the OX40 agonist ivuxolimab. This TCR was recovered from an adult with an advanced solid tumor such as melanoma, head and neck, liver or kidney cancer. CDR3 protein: CASSSRQKETQYF. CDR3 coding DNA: TGTGCCAGCAGCTCCCGACAGAAAGAGACCCAGTACTTC.